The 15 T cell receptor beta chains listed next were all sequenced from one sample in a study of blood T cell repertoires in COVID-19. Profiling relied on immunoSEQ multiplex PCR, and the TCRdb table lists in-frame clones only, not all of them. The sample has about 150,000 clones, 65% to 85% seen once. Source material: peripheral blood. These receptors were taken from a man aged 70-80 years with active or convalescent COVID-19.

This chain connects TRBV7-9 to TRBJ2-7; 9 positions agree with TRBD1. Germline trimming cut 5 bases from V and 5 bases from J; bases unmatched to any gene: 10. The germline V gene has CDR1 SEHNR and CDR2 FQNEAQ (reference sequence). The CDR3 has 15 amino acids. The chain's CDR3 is CASSVGTGSIDEQYF. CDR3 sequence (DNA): TGTGCCAGCAGCGTAGGGACAGGGTCTATCGACGAGCAGTACTTC.

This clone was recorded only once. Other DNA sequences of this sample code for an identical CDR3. The CDR3 nucleotides are TGTGCCAGCAGCTTAGCAGGCACAGATACGCAGTATTTT. It encodes CASSLAGTDTQYF. This sequence joins TRBV11-2 and TRBJ2-3; no clear D. The CDR3 has 13 residues. Trimming shortened V by 1 base and J by 1 base, and 3 bases separated the two germline ends. CDR1 and CDR2 (germline): SGHAT, FQNNGV.

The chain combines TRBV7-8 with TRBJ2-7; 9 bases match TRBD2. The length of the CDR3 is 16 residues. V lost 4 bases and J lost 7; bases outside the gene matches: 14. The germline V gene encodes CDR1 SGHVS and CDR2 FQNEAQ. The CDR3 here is CASSSTLVREGREQYF. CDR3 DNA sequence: TGTGCCAGCAGCTCGACACTAGTGCGGGAGGGCCGAGAGCAGTACTTC.

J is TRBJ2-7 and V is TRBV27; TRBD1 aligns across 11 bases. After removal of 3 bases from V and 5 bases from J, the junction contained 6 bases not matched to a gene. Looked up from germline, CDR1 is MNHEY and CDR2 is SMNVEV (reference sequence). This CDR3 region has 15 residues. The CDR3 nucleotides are TGTGCCAGCAGTTTGCAAGGACAGGGGGCAAACGAGCAGTACTTC. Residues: CASSLQGQGANEQYF.

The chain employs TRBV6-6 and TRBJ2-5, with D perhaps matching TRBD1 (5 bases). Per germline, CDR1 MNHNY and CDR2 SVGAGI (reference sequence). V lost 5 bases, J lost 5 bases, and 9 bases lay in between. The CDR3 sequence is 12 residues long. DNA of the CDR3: TGTGCCAGCAGTGGGGCTAGGGAGACCCAGTACTTC. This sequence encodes CASSGARETQYF.

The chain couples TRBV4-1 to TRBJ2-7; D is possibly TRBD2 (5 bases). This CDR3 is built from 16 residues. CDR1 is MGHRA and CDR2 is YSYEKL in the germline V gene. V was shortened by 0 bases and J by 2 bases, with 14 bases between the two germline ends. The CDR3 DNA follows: TGCGCCAGCAGCCAAGATATCGGAGGAAGTCCCTACGAGCAGTACTTC. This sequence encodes CASSQDIGGSPYEQYF.

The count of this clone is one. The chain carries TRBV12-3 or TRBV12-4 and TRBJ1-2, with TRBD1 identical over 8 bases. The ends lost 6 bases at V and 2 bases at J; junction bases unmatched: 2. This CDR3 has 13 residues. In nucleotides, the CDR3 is TGTGCCAGCAGGGGACAGGAGAACTATGGCTACACCTTC. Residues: CASRGQENYGYTF.

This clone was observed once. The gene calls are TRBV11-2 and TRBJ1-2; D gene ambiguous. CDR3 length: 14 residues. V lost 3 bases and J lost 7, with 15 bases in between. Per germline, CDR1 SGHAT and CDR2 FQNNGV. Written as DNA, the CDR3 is TGTGCCAGCAGCTTTGCACATGTTCGGGTTGGCTACACCTTC. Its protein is CASSFAHVRVGYTF.

The DNA of the CDR3 is TGTGCCACTGGTGGAGGGCCGGGCAATGAGCAGTTCTTC. It is translated as CATGGGPGNEQFF. The chain couples TRBV27 to TRBJ2-1; TRBD2 is a possible D gene (6 bases). Deletions cut 10 bases from V and 6 bases from J, with 16 bases between. CDR3 length: 13 residues. CDR1 MNHEY and CDR2 SMNVEV come from the germline V gene (reference sequence).

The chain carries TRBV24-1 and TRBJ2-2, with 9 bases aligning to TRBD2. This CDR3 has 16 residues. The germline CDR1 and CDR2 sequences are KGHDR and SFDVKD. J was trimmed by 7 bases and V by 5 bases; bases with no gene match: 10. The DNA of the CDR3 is TGTGCCACCAGTGCCTTGCGGGAGGGCCAAAACGGGGAGCTGTTTTTT. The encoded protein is CATSALREGQNGELFF.

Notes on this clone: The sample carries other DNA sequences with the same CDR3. The DNA for the CDR3 is TGTGCCAGTAGTACGGGGGTTAACACTGAAGCTTTCTTT. Translated, it gives CASSTGVNTEAFF. This chain connects TRBV19 to TRBJ1-1; D possibly corresponds to TRBD1 (5 bases). V was cut by 4 bases and J by 2 bases, with 8 bases left in between. CDR3 length: 13 residues. The V gene's germline CDR1 is LNHDA and CDR2 SQIVND (reference sequence).

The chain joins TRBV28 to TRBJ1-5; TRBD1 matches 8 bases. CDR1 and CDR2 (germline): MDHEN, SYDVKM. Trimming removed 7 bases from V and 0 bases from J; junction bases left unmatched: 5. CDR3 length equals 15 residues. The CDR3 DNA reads TGTGCCAGCAATCGACAGGGGTATAGCAATCAGCCCCAGCATTTT. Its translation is CASNRQGYSNQPQHF.

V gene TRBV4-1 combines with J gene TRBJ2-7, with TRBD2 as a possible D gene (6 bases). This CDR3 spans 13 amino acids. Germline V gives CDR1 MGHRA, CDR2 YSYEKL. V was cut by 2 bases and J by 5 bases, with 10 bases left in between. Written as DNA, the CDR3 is TGCGCCAGCAGCCAAATAGGCGGGGACGAGCAGTACTTC. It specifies CASSQIGGDEQYF.

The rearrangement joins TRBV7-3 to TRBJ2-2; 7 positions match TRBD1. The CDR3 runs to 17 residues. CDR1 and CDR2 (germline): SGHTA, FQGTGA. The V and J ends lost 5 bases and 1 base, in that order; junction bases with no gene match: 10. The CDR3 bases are TGTGCCAGCAGCCCTAGGACCAGGGGGTGGAACACCGGGGAGCTGTTTTTT. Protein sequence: CASSPRTRGWNTGELFF.

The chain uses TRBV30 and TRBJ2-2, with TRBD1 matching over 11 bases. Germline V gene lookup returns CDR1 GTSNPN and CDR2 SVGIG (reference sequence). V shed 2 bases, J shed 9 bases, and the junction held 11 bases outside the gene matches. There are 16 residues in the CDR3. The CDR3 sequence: CAWSPRTGGAFWELFF. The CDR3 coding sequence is TGTGCCTGGAGTCCCCGGACAGGGGGCGCATTTTGGGAGCTGTTTTTT.